This is a list of T cell receptor beta chains from one sample in a study of identical twins. TCRdb independently ran MiXCR on the 5' RACE reads; one entry per CDR3 protein. This table has 600,000 to 800,000 distinct CDR3 sequences, 21% appearing once. This same sample was also part of a study on T cells expressing NK-cell markers.

The sequenced material came from PBMCs. The origin of the receptors is a woman aged 18-35 years in good health. Each CDR3 is given with its conserved first and last residue. D genes are given only for firm matches. Expanded clones get a size class; other rows say once, few or many, or leave the size out.

J gene: TRBJ2-2
V gene: TRBV11-2
clone size: many
D gene: .
CDR3 protein: CASSPGTGPSTGELFF
CDR3 DNA: TGTGCCAGCAGCCCGGGGACGGGGCCTAGCACCGGGGAGCTGTTTTTT

J gene: TRBJ2-2
V gene: TRBV12-3/TRBV12-4
clone size: .
D gene: .
CDR3 protein: CASNADYNTGELFF
CDR3 DNA: TGTGCCAGCAACGCAGATTATAACACCGGGGAGCTGTTTTTT

J gene: TRBJ2-7
V gene: TRBV20-1
clone size: .
D gene: .
CDR3 protein: CSAKPGVSYEQYF
CDR3 DNA: TGCAGTGCTAAACCCGGGGTCTCCTACGAGCAGTACTTC

J gene: TRBJ2-1
V gene: TRBV5-1
clone size: few
D gene: .
CDR3 protein: CASSLAPGPTMGQFF
CDR3 DNA: TGCGCCAGCAGCTTGGCCCCCGGGCCCACAATGGGGCAGTTCTTC

J gene: TRBJ2-7
V gene: TRBV20-1
clone size: .
D gene: TRBD1
CDR3 protein: CSARDRRTGDYEQYF
CDR3 DNA: TGCAGTGCTAGAGATCGGAGGACAGGGGATTACGAGCAGTACTTC

J gene: TRBJ2-1
V gene: TRBV11-2
clone size: few
D gene: .
CDR3 protein: CASSLDPGWGNEQFF
CDR3 DNA: TGTGCCAGCAGCTTAGACCCGGGATGGGGTAATGAGCAGTTCTTC

J gene: TRBJ2-5
V gene: TRBV20-1
clone size: .
D gene: .
CDR3 protein: CSAPSWERAQETQYF
CDR3 DNA: TGCAGTGCTCCTTCGTGGGAGCGGGCACAAGAGACCCAGTACTTC

J gene: TRBJ2-3
V gene: TRBV10-1
clone size: .
D gene: TRBD2
CDR3 protein: CASNSGRGTDTQYF
CDR3 DNA: TGCGCCAGCAATAGCGGGAGAGGCACAGATACGCAGTATTTT

J gene: TRBJ2-3
V gene: TRBV5-1
clone size: few
D gene: TRBD2
CDR3 protein: CASSFGVAGDADTQYF
CDR3 DNA: TGCGCCAGCAGCTTCGGGGTAGCGGGAGATGCAGATACGCAGTATTTT

J gene: TRBJ1-2
V gene: TRBV20-1
clone size: .
D gene: .
CDR3 protein: CSARKESYGYTF
CDR3 DNA: TGCAGTGCTAGGAAGGAAAGCTATGGCTACACCTTC

J gene: TRBJ2-3
V gene: TRBV29-1
clone size: few
D gene: .
CDR3 protein: CSVGRDDTQYF
CDR3 DNA: TGCAGCGTCGGGCGGGACGATACGCAGTATTTT

J gene: TRBJ2-7
V gene: TRBV12-3/TRBV12-4
clone size: few
D gene: .
CDR3 protein: CASTGLDEQYF
CDR3 DNA: TGTGCCAGCACGGGTTTGGACGAGCAGTACTTC

J gene: TRBJ2-3
V gene: TRBV29-1
clone size: .
D gene: .
CDR3 protein: CSVRIGRQSRGTDTQYF
CDR3 DNA: TGCAGCGTCCGCATAGGGAGGCAGTCAAGGGGCACAGATACGCAGTATTTT

J gene: TRBJ2-3
V gene: TRBV7-2
clone size: few
D gene: TRBD2
CDR3 protein: CASSLAGLATDTQYF
CDR3 DNA: TGTGCCAGCAGCTTAGCGGGACTAGCCACAGATACGCAGTATTTT

J gene: TRBJ2-3
V gene: TRBV29-1
clone size: .
D gene: .
CDR3 protein: CSVLQGRGTDTQYF
CDR3 DNA: TGCAGCGTTCTACAGGGTCGGGGCACAGATACGCAGTATTTT

J gene: TRBJ2-4
V gene: TRBV20-1
clone size: .
D gene: .
CDR3 protein: CSAIRGSGKNIQYF
CDR3 DNA: TGCAGTGCCATCAGGGGCAGCGGCAAAAACATTCAGTACTTC

J gene: TRBJ2-6
V gene: TRBV5-1
clone size: few
D gene: .
CDR3 protein: CASSFEGTGANVLTF
CDR3 DNA: TGCGCCAGCAGCTTCGAGGGGACTGGGGCCAACGTCCTGACTTTC

J gene: TRBJ1-5
V gene: TRBV5-6
clone size: .
D gene: .
CDR3 protein: CASSLKPMDNQPQHF
CDR3 DNA: TGTGCCAGCAGCCTGAAACCGATGGACAATCAGCCCCAGCATTTT

J gene: TRBJ2-1
V gene: TRBV6-5
clone size: many
D gene: .
CDR3 protein: CASTAYNEQFF
CDR3 DNA: TGTGCCAGCACCGCTTACAATGAGCAGTTCTTC

J gene: TRBJ1-5
V gene: TRBV15
clone size: .
D gene: .
CDR3 protein: CATSRDSGTHLSNQPQHF
CDR3 DNA: TGTGCCACCAGCAGAGACTCCGGGACACATTTAAGCAATCAGCCCCAGCATTTT

J gene: TRBJ2-7
V gene: TRBV20-1
clone size: .
D gene: .
CDR3 protein: CSARVSGSEQYF
CDR3 DNA: TGCAGTGCTAGAGTATCTGGAAGCGAGCAGTACTTC

J gene: TRBJ1-2
V gene: TRBV9
clone size: few
D gene: .
CDR3 protein: CASSGYRDKDYGYTF
CDR3 DNA: TGTGCCAGCAGCGGGTACAGGGATAAAGACTATGGCTACACCTTC

J gene: TRBJ1-5
V gene: TRBV5-1
clone size: .
D gene: .
CDR3 protein: CASSPNPYQPQHF
CDR3 DNA: TGCGCCAGCAGCCCAAACCCTTATCAGCCCCAGCATTTT

J gene: TRBJ2-2
V gene: TRBV29-1
clone size: few
D gene: TRBD2
CDR3 protein: CSVGQLSGRGWTGELFF
CDR3 DNA: TGCAGCGTGGGCCAGCTTAGCGGGAGGGGGTGGACCGGGGAGCTGTTTTTT

J gene: TRBJ2-2
V gene: TRBV5-6
clone size: .
D gene: TRBD1
CDR3 protein: CASSWGPTGPGELFF
CDR3 DNA: TGTGCCAGCAGCTGGGGCCCGACAGGGCCCGGGGAGCTGTTTTTT

J gene: TRBJ2-7
V gene: TRBV5-6
clone size: few
D gene: .
CDR3 protein: CASSLAGSNYEQYF
CDR3 DNA: TGTGCCAGCAGCTTGGCGGGCAGCAACTACGAGCAGTACTTC

J gene: TRBJ2-1
V gene: TRBV5-1
clone size: many
D gene: .
CDR3 protein: CASSLPAGSYNEQFF
CDR3 DNA: TGCGCCAGCAGCCTGCCAGCGGGCTCCTACAATGAGCAGTTCTTC

J gene: TRBJ2-7
V gene: TRBV29-1
clone size: many
D gene: TRBD2
CDR3 protein: CSVRKPTSGGAYEQYF
CDR3 DNA: TGCAGCGTACGTAAGCCTACTAGCGGGGGGGCTTACGAGCAGTACTTC

J gene: TRBJ2-7
V gene: TRBV6-5
clone size: .
D gene: .
CDR3 protein: CASSSRDWTYEQYF
CDR3 DNA: TGTGCCAGCAGTTCCCGGGACTGGACCTACGAGCAGTACTTC

J gene: TRBJ2-7
V gene: TRBV20-1
clone size: .
D gene: TRBD2
CDR3 protein: CSARSGSAYEQYF
CDR3 DNA: TGCAGTGCTAGAAGCGGGAGCGCCTACGAGCAGTACTTC

J gene: TRBJ2-1
V gene: TRBV29-1
clone size: few
D gene: .
CDR3 protein: CSVARGYNEQFF
CDR3 DNA: TGCAGCGTTGCCAGGGGATACAATGAGCAGTTCTTC

J gene: TRBJ2-5
V gene: TRBV20-1
clone size: .
D gene: .
CDR3 protein: CSARGPVSETQYF
CDR3 DNA: TGCAGTGCTAGGGGACCCGTAAGTGAGACCCAGTACTTC

J gene: TRBJ2-2
V gene: TRBV5-1
clone size: .
D gene: .
CDR3 protein: CASSSPGGPNTGELFF
CDR3 DNA: TGCGCCAGCAGCTCCCCGGGGGGCCCGAACACCGGGGAGCTGTTTTTT

J gene: TRBJ2-7
V gene: TRBV5-6
clone size: few
D gene: .
CDR3 protein: CASSLIGSASYEQYF
CDR3 DNA: TGTGCCAGCAGCTTGATCGGATCAGCCTCCTACGAGCAGTACTTC

J gene: TRBJ2-2
V gene: TRBV12-3/TRBV12-4
clone size: many
D gene: .
CDR3 protein: CASSSGGVGGELFF
CDR3 DNA: TGTGCCAGCAGTTCTGGGGGAGTCGGCGGGGAGCTGTTTTTT

J gene: TRBJ2-3
V gene: TRBV4-2
clone size: .
D gene: .
CDR3 protein: CASSQALAADTQYF
CDR3 DNA: TGTGCCAGCAGCCAGGCCCTCGCAGCGGATACGCAGTATTTT

J gene: TRBJ1-1
V gene: TRBV20-1
clone size: .
D gene: TRBD1
CDR3 protein: CSAFTRQGRILGTEAFF
CDR3 DNA: TGCAGTGCGTTTACCCGACAGGGCCGAATCTTGGGCACTGAAGCTTTCTTT

J gene: TRBJ1-1
V gene: TRBV5-1
clone size: .
D gene: .
CDR3 protein: CASRPIGSAFNTEAFF
CDR3 DNA: TGCGCCAGCCGTCCGATCGGGTCCGCCTTTAACACTGAAGCTTTCTTT

J gene: TRBJ2-7
V gene: TRBV7-9
clone size: few
D gene: .
CDR3 protein: CASSPLAFYEQYF
CDR3 DNA: TGTGCCAGCAGCCCATTAGCGTTCTACGAGCAGTACTTC

J gene: TRBJ2-5
V gene: TRBV5-1
clone size: few
D gene: .
CDR3 protein: CASSLDGKGETQYF
CDR3 DNA: TGCGCCAGCAGCTTGGACGGGAAGGGAGAGACCCAGTACTTC

J gene: TRBJ2-2
V gene: TRBV9
clone size: .
D gene: .
CDR3 protein: CASSVVIDTGELFF
CDR3 DNA: TGTGCCAGCAGCGTAGTTATCGACACCGGGGAGCTGTTTTTT

J gene: TRBJ1-1
V gene: TRBV5-1
clone size: many
D gene: TRBD1
CDR3 protein: CASSYRGKNTEAFF
CDR3 DNA: TGCGCCAGCAGCTACAGGGGTAAGAACACTGAAGCTTTCTTT

J gene: TRBJ2-7
V gene: TRBV10-3
clone size: many
D gene: TRBD2
CDR3 protein: CAISAELAGITEQYF
CDR3 DNA: TGTGCCATCAGTGCCGAGCTAGCGGGGATAACTGAGCAGTACTTC

J gene: TRBJ2-2
V gene: TRBV6-2/TRBV6-3
clone size: .
D gene: .
CDR3 protein: CASRVHRVPNTGELFF
CDR3 DNA: TGTGCCAGCAGGGTGCACAGGGTCCCTAACACCGGGGAGCTGTTTTTT

J gene: TRBJ1-1
V gene: TRBV25-1
clone size: few
D gene: .
CDR3 protein: CASSELAGGTEAFF
CDR3 DNA: TGTGCCAGCAGTGAATTGGCGGGGGGCACTGAAGCTTTCTTT

J gene: TRBJ2-3
V gene: TRBV6-6
clone size: few
D gene: .
CDR3 protein: CASRGDFADTQYF
CDR3 DNA: TGTGCCAGCAGGGGGGATTTCGCAGATACGCAGTATTTT

J gene: TRBJ2-5
V gene: TRBV5-1
clone size: .
D gene: .
CDR3 protein: CASSLPFQDQYF
CDR3 DNA: TGCGCCAGCAGCTTGCCTTTTCAGGACCAGTACTTC

J gene: TRBJ2-1
V gene: TRBV9
clone size: few
D gene: .
CDR3 protein: CASSVVAGRFF
CDR3 DNA: TGTGCCAGCAGCGTAGTTGCAGGCCGGTTCTTC

J gene: TRBJ2-4
V gene: TRBV20-1
clone size: .
D gene: .
CDR3 protein: CSETGPANIQYF
CDR3 DNA: TGCAGCGAGACGGGACCAGCGAACATTCAGTACTTC